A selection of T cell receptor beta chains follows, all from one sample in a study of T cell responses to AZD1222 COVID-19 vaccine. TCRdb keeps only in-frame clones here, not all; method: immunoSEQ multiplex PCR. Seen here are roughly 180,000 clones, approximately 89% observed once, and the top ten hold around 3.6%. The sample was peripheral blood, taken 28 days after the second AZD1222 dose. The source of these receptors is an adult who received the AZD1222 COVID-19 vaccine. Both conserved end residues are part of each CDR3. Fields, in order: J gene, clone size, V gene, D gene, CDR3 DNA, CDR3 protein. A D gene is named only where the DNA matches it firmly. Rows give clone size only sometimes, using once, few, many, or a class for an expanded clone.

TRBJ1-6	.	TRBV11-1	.	TGTGCCAGCAGCTCCTGGGGCAGTTCACCCCTCCACTTT	CASSSWGSSPLHF
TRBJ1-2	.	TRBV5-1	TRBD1	TGCGCCAGCAGCTTGGGGGACAGGGGATCCTATGGCTACACCTTC	CASSLGDRGSYGYTF
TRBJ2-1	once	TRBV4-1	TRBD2	TGCGCCAGCAGCCCAGGGACTAGCGGGCTCAATGAGCAGTTCTTC	CASSPGTSGLNEQFF
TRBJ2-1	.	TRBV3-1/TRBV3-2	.	TGTGCCAGCAGCCTCGGGACCACTGAGCAGTTCTTC	CASSLGTTEQFF
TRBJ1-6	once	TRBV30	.	TGTGCCTGGAAGGATTCACCCCTCCACTTT	CAWKDSPLHF
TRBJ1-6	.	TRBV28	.	TGTGCCAGCACTGGGGGGTCCTATAATTCACCCCTCCACTTT	CASTGGSYNSPLHF
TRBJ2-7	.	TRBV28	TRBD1	TGTGCCAGCAGTTTCAGGGGGAGCTACGAGCAGTACTTC	CASSFRGSYEQYF
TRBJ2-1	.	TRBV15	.	TGTGCCACCAGCAGAAACGGACCGAACTCCTACAATGAGCAGTTCTTC	CATSRNGPNSYNEQFF
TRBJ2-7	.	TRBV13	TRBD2	TGTGCCAGCAGCTTACATGGACTAGTATACGAGCAGTACTTC	CASSLHGLVYEQYF
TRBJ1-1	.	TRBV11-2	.	TGTGCCAGCAGCTTAAATTTTTTCAGGGGGAACACTGAAGCTTTCTTT	CASSLNFFRGNTEAFF
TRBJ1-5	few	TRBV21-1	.	TGTGCCAGCAACGGAAGGATAGGGGGCGGCAATCAGCCCCAGCATTTT	CASNGRIGGGNQPQHF
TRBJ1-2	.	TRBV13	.	TGTGCCAGCAGCTTAGGCCCAGCTAACTATGGCTACACCTTC	CASSLGPANYGYTF
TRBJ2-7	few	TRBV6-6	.	TGTGCCAGCAGTTACTCGGACGCCTCCTACGAGCAGTACTTC	CASSYSDASYEQYF
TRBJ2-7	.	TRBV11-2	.	TGTGCCAGCAGCCCGGTAATCCTAGGCTCCTACGAGCAGTACTTC	CASSPVILGSYEQYF
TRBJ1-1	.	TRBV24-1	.	TGTGCCACCAGTGATTTGGGGCAGGGAAAAGCTTTCTTT	CATSDLGQGKAFF
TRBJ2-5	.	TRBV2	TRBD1	TGTGCCAGCAGTGGGACAGGACAAGAGACCCAGTACTTC	CASSGTGQETQYF
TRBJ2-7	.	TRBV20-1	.	TGCAGTGCTAGCCTGGCCTACGAGCAGTACTTC	CSASLAYEQYF
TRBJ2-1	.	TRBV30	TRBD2	TGTGCCTGGAGTGTATCGGGAGGCACCTACAATGAGCAGTTCTTC	CAWSVSGGTYNEQFF
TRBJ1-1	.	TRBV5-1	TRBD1	TGCGCCAGCAGACCATTCACAGGGGTGGGGGCTGAAGCTTTCTTT	CASRPFTGVGAEAFF
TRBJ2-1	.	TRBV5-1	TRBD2	TGCGCCAGCAGCTTGGGATCTAGCGGGAGGGCTCGGAATGAGCAGTTCTTC	CASSLGSSGRARNEQFF
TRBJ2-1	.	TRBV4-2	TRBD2	TGTGCCAGCAGCCAAGGCAAGATGCACCTAGCGGGACTAGGAGGGGACAATGAGCAGTTCTTC	CASSQGKMHLAGLGGDNEQFF
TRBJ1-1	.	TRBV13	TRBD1	TGTGCCAGCAGCTTAGGGACAGGGTTTGTGAACACTGAAGCTTTCTTT	CASSLGTGFVNTEAFF
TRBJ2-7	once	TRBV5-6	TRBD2	TGTGCCAGCAGCACATCCGGGGGGGCTGAGCAGTACTTC	CASSTSGGAEQYF
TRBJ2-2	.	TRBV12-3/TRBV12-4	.	TGTGCCAGCAGTTGGTCCCCGGGGGAGCTGTTTTTT	CASSWSPGELFF
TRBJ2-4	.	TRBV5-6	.	TGTGCCAGCAGCTTGCGGGGGCGGGAAAACATTCAGTACTTC	CASSLRGRENIQYF
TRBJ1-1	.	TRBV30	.	TGTGCCTGGAGTTCCCCGAACACTGAAGCTTTCTTT	CAWSSPNTEAFF
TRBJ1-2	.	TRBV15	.	TGTGCCACCAGCAGCGATTGGGGGGATAGGGACTATGGCTACACCTTC	CATSSDWGDRDYGYTF
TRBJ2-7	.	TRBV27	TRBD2	TGTGCCAGCAGTCCCGCTTCAGCGGGAGGGCCCCACGAGCAGTACTTC	CASSPASAGGPHEQYF
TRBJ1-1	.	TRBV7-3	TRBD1	TGTGCCAGCAGCTTTGCCTGGGACAGGGAAGCTTTCTTT	CASSFAWDREAFF
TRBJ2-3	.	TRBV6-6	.	TGTGCCAGCACTCCCCAGGGGCGCCTCACAGATACGCAGTATTTT	CASTPQGRLTDTQYF
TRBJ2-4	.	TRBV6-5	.	TGTGCCAGCACGGCAGGAAAAAACATTCAGTACTTC	CASTAGKNIQYF
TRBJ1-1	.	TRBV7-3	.	TGTGCCAGCAGCTTAAACATTCGAACTGAAGCTTTCTTT	CASSLNIRTEAFF
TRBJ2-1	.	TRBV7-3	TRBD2	TGTGCCAGCAGCTTAATGCCTAGCGGGAGGGCGGGCAATGAGCAGTTCTTC	CASSLMPSGRAGNEQFF
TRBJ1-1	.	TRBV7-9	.	TGTGCCAGCAGCTTGAGCACCGCTTGGGACACTGAAGCTTTCTTT	CASSLSTAWDTEAFF
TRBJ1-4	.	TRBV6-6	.	TGTGCCAGCAGCCCCAGGCCCCCACTCGAAAAACTGTTTTTT	CASSPRPPLEKLFF
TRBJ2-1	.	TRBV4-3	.	TGCGCCAGCAGCCAAGATGGTTTGCGGGGTTACAATGAGCAGTTCTTC	CASSQDGLRGYNEQFF
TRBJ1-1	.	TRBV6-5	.	TGTGCCAGCAGGGGCCGGGGGCAGTTTGTCACTGAAGCTTTCTTT	CASRGRGQFVTEAFF
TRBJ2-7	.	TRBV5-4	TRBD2	TGTGCCAGCAGCTCCTGGAGGAGCGGGAGAAACGAGCAGTACTTC	CASSSWRSGRNEQYF
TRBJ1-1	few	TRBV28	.	TGTGCCAGCAGCGGGGGGACTGAAGCTTTCTTT	CASSGGTEAFF
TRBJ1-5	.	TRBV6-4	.	TGTGCCAGCAATCCCGCCCGGGGAGCCAATCAGCCCCAGCATTTT	CASNPARGANQPQHF
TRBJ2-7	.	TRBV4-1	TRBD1	TGCGCCAGCAGCCACCTGGACAGGGAGGTGCAGTACTTC	CASSHLDREVQYF
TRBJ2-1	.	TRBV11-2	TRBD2	TGTGCCGGCAGCCGGTTGGGCGGGAGGGGTAATGAGCAGTTCTTC	CAGSRLGGRGNEQFF